This T cell receptor (beta chain) was sequenced for a study of CD4 T cells in relation to SARS-CoV-2 and coronaviruses. Study at large: The negative reference was HIV-1 Nef peptide pool or peptide-free culture.

This CDR3 is 14 amino acids long. V lost 3 bases and J lost 2; bases outside the gene matches: 4. Germline V CDR1 and CDR2: LNHDA, SQIVND (reference sequence). Sequencing was performed with immunoSEQ multiplex PCR; in TCRdb, only in-frame clones are kept and a portion is missing. This table has more than 15,000 clones, more than 65% appearing once. This clone came up once. Its antigen is not identified. CD4+ T cells from unexposed donors were obtained before the COVID-19 pandemic (2011-2018). The cells were cultured for about ten days before CD4+ T cells were isolated. The V and J genes are TRBV19 and TRBJ2-7; 7 bases agree with TRBD2. The receptor's source is a human donor in good health. The sequenced sample was CD4+ T cells from PBMCs, cultured in vitro. The CDR3 reads CASSMQAGTYEQYF. CDR3 sequence (DNA): TGTGCCAGTAGTATGCAAGCGGGAACCTACGAGCAGTACTTC.